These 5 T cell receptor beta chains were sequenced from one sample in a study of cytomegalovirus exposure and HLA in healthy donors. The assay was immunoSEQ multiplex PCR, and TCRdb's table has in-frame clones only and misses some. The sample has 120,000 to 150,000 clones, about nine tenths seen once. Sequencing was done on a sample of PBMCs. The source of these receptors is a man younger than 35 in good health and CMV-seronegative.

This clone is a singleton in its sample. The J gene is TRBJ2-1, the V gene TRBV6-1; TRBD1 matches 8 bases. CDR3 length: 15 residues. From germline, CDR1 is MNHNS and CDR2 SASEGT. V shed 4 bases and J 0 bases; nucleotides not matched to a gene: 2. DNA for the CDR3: TGTGCCAGCAGTGTCAGGGGGCACTCCTACAATGAGCAGTTCTTC. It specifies CASSVRGHSYNEQFF.

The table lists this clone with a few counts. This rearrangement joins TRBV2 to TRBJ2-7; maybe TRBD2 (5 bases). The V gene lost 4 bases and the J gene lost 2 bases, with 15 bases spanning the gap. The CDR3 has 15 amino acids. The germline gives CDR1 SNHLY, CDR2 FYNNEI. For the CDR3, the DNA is TGTGCCAGCAGTGGGATTCGAGGGCCTACCTACGAGCAGTACTTC. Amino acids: CASSGIRGPTYEQYF.

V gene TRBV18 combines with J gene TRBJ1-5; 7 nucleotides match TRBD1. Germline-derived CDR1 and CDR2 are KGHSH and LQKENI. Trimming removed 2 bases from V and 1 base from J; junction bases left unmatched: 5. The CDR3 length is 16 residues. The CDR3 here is CASSPGEGASNQPQHF. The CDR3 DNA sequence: TGTGCCAGCTCACCAGGTGAGGGGGCGAGCAATCAGCCCCAGCATTTT.

The CDR3 loop reads CASSIRGFDGEQYF. CDR3 nucleotide sequence: TGTGCCAGTAGCATCCGAGGGTTTGACGGCGAGCAGTACTTC. The gene calls are TRBV19 and TRBJ2-7; tentative D call: TRBD2 (5 bases). The germline gives CDR1 LNHDA, CDR2 SQIVND (reference sequence). V was cut by 6 bases and J by 6 bases, with 18 bases left in between. The CDR3 is made up of 14 amino acids.

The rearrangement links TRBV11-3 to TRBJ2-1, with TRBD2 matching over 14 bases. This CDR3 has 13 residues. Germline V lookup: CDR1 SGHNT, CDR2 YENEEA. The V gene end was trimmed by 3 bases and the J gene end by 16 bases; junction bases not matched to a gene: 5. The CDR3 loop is CASSLGTSGSIFF. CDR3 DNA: TGTGCCAGCAGCTTGGGGACTAGCGGGAGTATCTTCTTC.